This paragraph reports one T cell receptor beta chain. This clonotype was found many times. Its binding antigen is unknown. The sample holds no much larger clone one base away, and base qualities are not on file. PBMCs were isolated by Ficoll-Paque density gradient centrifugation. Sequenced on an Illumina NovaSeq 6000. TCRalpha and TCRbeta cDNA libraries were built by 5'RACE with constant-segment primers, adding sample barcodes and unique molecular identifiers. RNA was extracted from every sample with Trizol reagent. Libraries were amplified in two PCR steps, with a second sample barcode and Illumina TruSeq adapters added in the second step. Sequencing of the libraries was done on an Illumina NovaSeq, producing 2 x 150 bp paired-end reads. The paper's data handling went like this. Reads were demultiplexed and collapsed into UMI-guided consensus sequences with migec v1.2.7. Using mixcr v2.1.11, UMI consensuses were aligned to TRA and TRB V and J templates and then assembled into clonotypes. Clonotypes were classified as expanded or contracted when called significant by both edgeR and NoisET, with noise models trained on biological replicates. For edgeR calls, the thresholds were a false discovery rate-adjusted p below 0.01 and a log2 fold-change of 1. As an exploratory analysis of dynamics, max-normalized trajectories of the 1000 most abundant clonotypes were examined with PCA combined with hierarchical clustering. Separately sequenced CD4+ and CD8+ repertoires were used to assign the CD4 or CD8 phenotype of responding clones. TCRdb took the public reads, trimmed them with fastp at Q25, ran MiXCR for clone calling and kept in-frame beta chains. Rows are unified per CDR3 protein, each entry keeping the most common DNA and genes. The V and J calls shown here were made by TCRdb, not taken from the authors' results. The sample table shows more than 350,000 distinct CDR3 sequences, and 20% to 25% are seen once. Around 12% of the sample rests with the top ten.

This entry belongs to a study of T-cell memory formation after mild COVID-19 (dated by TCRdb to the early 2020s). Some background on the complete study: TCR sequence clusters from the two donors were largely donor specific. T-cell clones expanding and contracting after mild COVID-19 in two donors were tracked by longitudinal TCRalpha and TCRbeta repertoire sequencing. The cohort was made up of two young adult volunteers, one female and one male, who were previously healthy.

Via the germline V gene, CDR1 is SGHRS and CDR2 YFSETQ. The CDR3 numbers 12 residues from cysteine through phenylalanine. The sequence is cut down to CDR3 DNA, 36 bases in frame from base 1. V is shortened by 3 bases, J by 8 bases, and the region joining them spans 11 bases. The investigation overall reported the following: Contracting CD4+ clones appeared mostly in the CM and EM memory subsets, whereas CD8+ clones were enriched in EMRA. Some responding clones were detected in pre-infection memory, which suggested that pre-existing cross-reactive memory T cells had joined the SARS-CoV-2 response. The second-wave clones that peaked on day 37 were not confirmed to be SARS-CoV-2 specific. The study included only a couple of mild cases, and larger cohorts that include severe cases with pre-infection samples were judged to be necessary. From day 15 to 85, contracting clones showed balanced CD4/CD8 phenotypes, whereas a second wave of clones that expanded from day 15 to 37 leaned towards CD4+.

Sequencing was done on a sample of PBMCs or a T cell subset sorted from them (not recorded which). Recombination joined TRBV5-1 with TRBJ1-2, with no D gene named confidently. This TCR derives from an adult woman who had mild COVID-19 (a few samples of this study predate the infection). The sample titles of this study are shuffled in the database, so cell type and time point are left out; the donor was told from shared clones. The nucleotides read TGCGCCAGCAGCTCGGACCTTGGGGGCTACACCTTC. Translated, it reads CASSSDLGGYTF.